This record looks at one T cell receptor (beta chain) sequence and its context. Its recognized antigen is unknown. It has no much larger one-base neighbor in the sample; base qualities were not kept. Genomic DNA was extracted from sorted cells for sequencing of the TCRbeta CDR3 region. The immunoSEQ Assay was used to sequence the TCRbeta CDR3 regions. Here the immuneACCESS table is served through TCRdb, limited to in-frame sequences with V and J called. Missing clones are a known gap in these copies; in checked studies unresolved V genes cover under half, and the rest lacks a known reason. For this sample the table gives approximately 58,000 clones, of which roughly 83% were detected only once. In total, the top ten clones hold about 2.6% of the sample. Patients with a history of autoimmune disease or receiving systemic immunosuppression were excluded from the trial. Peripheral blood for TCR sequencing was collected from all dose cohorts at baseline, on cycle 4 day 1, and on cycle 7 day 1. Samples were obtained from an open-label, multicenter, first-in-human phase I dose-escalation trial of ivuxolimab. The trial enrolled adults with locally advanced or metastatic head and neck squamous cell, hepatocellular, melanoma or renal cell carcinoma. CD4+ and CD8+ T cells were sorted separately from peripheral blood before TCR sequencing.

The data derive from a study of OX40 agonist ivuxolimab in advanced cancers. Background for the entire study: Ivuxolimab was a fully human IgG2 agonistic monoclonal antibody targeting the costimulatory receptor OX40 (CD134). Intravenous ivuxolimab was administered to patients every 2 weeks at six dose levels: 0.01, 0.1, 0.3, 1.5, 3 and 10 mg/kg. Among the roughly 52 dose-escalation patients, some 20 had hepatocellular carcinoma, some 15 melanoma, 9 renal cell carcinoma and 9 head and neck cancer. In the dose-escalation cohort, 82.7% of patients were male, and the mean age was approximately 60 years, with a range of roughly 20 to 80. Patients were allowed to have had prior anti-PD-1, anti-PD-L1 or anti-CTLA-4 therapy, and 40% of the dose-escalation patients had previously received checkpoint inhibitors. Partial responses were achieved by three dose-escalation patients, of whom one had hepatocellular carcinoma and two had cutaneous melanoma. The purpose of peripheral TCRbeta sequencing was to test whether ivuxolimab changed TCR sequence diversity and led to clonal T-cell expansion. The paper describes the monotherapy dose-escalation part (N of about 50 patients) of the phase I trial of ivuxolimab. The study at large found these results: The antigen specificity of the clonally expanded peripheral T cells was not determined. Low levels of normalized T-cell clonal expansion were also seen in some patients who did not respond. After ivuxolimab, expanded clones were on average more numerous among CD8+ T cells than among CD4+ T cells. In partial responders in the 0.1-3.0 mg/kg groups, normalized peripheral clonal expansion was found to be among the lowest, especially among CD8+ T cells. At doses of 0.1 to 3.0 mg/kg, clonal expansion of both CD4+ and CD8+ T cells in blood was seen between baseline and week 6.

Trimming at the junction amounts to 5 bases on V and 0 bases on J, and the germline ends lie 18 bases apart. The CDR3 holds 17 amino acids from the cysteine to the phenylalanine. Kept here is only the CDR3 DNA, which spans 51 bases and is read in frame from base 1. Per the germline V gene, SGHDN is the CDR1 and FVKESK is the CDR2. Specimen: CD4+ or CD8+ T cells sorted from blood, collected in a trial of the OX40 agonist ivuxolimab. The chain is encoded by TRBV14 joined to TRBJ2-3; a tentative D match to TRBD2 spans 6 bases. The clonotype was recovered from an adult with an advanced solid tumor such as melanoma, head and neck, liver or kidney cancer. The DNA is TGTGCCAGCAGCGGGACTCCAAGGAGGGTTAGCACAGATACGCAGTATTTT. Its protein product is CASSGTPRRVSTDTQYF.